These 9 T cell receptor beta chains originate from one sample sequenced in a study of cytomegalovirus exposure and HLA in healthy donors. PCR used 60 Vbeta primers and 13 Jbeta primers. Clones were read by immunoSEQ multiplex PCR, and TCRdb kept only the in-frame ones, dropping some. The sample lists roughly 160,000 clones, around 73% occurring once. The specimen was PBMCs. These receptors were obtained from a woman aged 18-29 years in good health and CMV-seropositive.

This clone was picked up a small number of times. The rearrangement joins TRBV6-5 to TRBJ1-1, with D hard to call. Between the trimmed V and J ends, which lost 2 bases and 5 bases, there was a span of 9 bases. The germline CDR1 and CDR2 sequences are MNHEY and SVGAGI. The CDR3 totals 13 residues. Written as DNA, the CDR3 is TGTGCCAGCAGTTACGCGGGTCCGACTGAAGCTTTCTTT. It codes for CASSYAGPTEAFF.

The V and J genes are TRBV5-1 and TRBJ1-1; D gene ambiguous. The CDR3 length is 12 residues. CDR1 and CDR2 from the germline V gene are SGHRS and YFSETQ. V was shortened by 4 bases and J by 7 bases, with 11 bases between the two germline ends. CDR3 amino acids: CASSVNAGEAFF. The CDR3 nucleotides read TGCGCCAGCAGCGTGAATGCAGGTGAAGCTTTCTTT.

The CDR3 DNA is TGTGCCAGCAGGCAGACAGGAGAAGGTGGCTACACCTTC. Its translation: CASRQTGEGGYTF. V and J are TRBV27 and TRBJ1-2, with D maybe TRBD1 (6 bases). Per germline, CDR1 MNHEY and CDR2 SMNVEV (reference sequence). This CDR3 has 13 residues. The V end was cut by 6 bases, the J end by 7 bases, with 15 bases between.

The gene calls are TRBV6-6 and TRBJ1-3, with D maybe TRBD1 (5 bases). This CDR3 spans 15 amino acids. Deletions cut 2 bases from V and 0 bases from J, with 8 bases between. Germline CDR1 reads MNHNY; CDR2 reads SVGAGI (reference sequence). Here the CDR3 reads CASSYDRASGNTIYF. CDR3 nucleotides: TGTGCCAGCAGTTACGACAGAGCCTCTGGAAACACCATATATTTT.

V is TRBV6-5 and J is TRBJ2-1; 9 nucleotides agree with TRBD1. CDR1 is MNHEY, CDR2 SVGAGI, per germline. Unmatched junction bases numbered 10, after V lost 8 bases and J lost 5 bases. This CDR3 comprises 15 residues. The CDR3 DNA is TGTGCCAGCCGTACGGGGGACAGGGCCAACAATGAGCAGTTCTTC. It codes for CASRTGDRANNEQFF.

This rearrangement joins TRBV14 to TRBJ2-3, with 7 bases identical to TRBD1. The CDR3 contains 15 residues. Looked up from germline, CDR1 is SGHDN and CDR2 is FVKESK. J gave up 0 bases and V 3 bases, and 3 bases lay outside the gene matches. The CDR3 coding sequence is TGTGCCAGCAGCCAGGGACAGACTAGCACAGATACGCAGTATTTT. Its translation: CASSQGQTSTDTQYF.

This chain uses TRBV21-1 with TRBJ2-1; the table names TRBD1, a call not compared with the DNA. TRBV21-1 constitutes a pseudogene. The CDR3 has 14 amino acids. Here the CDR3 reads CASNRTGIKNEQFF. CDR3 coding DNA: TGTGCCAGCAACCGGACAGGGATCAAGAATGAGCAGTTCTTC.

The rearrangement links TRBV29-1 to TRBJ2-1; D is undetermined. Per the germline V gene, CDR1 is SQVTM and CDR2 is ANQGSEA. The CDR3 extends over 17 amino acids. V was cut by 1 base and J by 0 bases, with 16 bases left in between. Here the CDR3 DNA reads TGCAGCGTTGAAGTGGGTTGGGCCCCTAACTCCTACAATGAGCAGTTCTTC. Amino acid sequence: CSVEVGWAPNSYNEQFF.

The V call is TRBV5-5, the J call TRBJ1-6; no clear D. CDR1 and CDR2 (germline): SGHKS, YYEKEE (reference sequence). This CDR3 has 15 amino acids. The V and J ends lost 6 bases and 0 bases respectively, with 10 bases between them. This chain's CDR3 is CASTLGDSYNSPLHF. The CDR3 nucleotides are TGTGCCAGCACCCTCGGGGACTCCTATAATTCACCCCTCCACTTT.